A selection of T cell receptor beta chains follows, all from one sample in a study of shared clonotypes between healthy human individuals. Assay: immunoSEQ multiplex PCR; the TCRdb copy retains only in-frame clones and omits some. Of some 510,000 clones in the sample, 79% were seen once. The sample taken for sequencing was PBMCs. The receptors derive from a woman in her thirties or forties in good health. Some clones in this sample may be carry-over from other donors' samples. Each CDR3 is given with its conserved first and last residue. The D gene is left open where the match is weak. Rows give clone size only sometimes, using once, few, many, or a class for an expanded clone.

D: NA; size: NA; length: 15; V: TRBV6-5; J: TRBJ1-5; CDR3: CASSYSGGSNQPQHF; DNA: TGTGCCAGCAGTTACTCGGGGGGATCCAATCAGCCCCAGCATTTT
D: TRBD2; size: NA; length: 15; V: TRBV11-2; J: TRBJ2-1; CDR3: CASSLGLAGYNEQFF; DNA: TGTGCCAGCAGCTTAGGGCTAGCGGGGTACAATGAGCAGTTCTTC
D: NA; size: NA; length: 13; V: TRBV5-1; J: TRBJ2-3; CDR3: CASSPLRGDTQYF; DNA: TGCGCCAGCAGCCCCCTGAGGGGAGATACGCAGTATTTT
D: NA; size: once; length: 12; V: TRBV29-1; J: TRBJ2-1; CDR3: CSAGPGTNEQFF; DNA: TGCAGCGCCGGTCCGGGTACCAATGAGCAGTTCTTC
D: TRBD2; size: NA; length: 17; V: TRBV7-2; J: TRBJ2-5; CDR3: CASSQGRTSGRQETQYF; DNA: TGTGCCAGCAGCCAGGGCCGTACTAGCGGGAGGCAAGAGACCCAGTACTTC
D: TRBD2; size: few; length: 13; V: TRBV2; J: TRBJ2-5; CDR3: CASNVAGEETQYF; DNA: TGTGCCAGCAATGTGGCGGGAGAAGAGACCCAGTACTTC
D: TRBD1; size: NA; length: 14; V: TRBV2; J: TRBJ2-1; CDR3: CASTPGQSYNEQFF; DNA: TGTGCCAGCACCCCGGGACAGTCCTACAATGAGCAGTTCTTC
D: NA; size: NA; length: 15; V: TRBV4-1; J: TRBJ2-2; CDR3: CASSQGTANTGELFF; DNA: TGCGCCAGCAGCCAAGGGACCGCGAACACCGGGGAGCTGTTTTTT
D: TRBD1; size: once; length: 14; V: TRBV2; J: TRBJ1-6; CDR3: CASSVGTGDSPLHF; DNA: TGTGCCAGCAGTGTCGGGACAGGGGATTCACCCCTCCACTTT
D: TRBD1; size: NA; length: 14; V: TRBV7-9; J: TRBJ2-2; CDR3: CASSLDRVSGELFF; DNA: TGTGCCAGCAGCTTGGACAGGGTGTCCGGGGAGCTGTTTTTT
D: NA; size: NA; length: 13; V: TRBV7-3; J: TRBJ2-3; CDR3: CASRLPPSDTQYF; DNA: TGTGCCAGCAGACTACCACCGAGCGATACGCAGTATTTT
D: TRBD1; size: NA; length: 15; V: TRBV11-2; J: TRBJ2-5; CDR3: CASSPRWGQGETQYF; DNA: TGTGCCAGCAGCCCGCGGTGGGGACAGGGAGAGACCCAGTACTTC
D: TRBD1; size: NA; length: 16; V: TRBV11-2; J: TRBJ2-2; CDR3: CASSRSTGLDAGELFF; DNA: TGTGCCAGCAGCCGATCGACAGGGCTGGACGCCGGGGAGCTGTTTTTT
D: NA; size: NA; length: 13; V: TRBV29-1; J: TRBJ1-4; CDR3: CSYNVQANEKLFF; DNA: TGCAGCTACAATGTGCAGGCTAATGAAAAACTGTTTTTT
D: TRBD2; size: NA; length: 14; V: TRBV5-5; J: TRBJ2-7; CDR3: CASSMGLAIHEQYF; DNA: TGTGCCAGCAGCATGGGACTAGCGATCCACGAGCAGTACTTC
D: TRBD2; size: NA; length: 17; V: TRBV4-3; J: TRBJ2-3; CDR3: CASSFRPSGRSTDTQYF; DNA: TGCGCCAGCAGCTTCCGCCCTAGCGGGAGGAGCACAGATACGCAGTATTTT
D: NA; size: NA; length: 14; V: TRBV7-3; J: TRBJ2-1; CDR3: CASSLIAAGDEQFF; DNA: TGTGCCAGCAGCTTAATAGCGGCGGGCGATGAGCAGTTCTTC
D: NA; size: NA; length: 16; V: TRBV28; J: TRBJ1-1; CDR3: CASRPLTDTLNTEAFF; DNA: TGTGCCAGCAGACCGCTTACGGACACCTTGAACACTGAAGCTTTCTTT
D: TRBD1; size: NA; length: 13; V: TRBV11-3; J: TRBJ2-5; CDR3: CASSRRQGETQYF; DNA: TGTGCCAGCAGCCGTAGACAGGGCGAGACCCAGTACTTC
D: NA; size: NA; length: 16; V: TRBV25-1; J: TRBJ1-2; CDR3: CASSGTGGPANYGYTF; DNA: TGTGCCAGCAGTGGGACGGGGGGCCCCGCTAACTATGGCTACACCTTC
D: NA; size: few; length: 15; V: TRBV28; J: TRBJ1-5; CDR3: CASSLAQGPRGPQHF; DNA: TGTGCCAGCAGTTTAGCCCAAGGGCCCCGGGGGCCCCAGCATTTT
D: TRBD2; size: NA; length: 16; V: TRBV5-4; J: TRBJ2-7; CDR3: CASSPPRVAGNHEQYF; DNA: TGTGCCAGCAGCCCGCCGAGGGTAGCGGGAAACCACGAGCAGTACTTC
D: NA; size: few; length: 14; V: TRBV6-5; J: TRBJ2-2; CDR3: CASSPKGWSGELFF; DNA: TGTGCCAGCAGCCCGAAGGGGTGGTCCGGGGAGCTGTTTTTT
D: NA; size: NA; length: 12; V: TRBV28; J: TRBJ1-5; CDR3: CASSLSGEPQHF; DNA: TGTGCCAGCAGTTTATCCGGAGAGCCCCAGCATTTT
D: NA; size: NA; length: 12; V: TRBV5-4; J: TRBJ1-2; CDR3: CASSAQGYGYTF; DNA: TGTGCCAGCAGCGCACAGGGTTATGGCTACACCTTC
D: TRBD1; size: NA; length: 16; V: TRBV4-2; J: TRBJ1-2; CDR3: CASSQASGQGAYGYTF; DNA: TGTGCCAGCAGCCAAGCGTCTGGACAGGGGGCTTATGGCTACACCTTC
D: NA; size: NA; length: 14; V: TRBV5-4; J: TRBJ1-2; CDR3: CASSLRQGPYGYTF; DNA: TGTGCCAGCAGCTTGAGGCAGGGGCCCTATGGCTACACCTTC
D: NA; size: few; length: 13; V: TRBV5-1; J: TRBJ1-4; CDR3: CASSLSGSEKLFF; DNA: TGCGCCAGCAGCTTGTCGGGGAGTGAAAAACTGTTTTTT
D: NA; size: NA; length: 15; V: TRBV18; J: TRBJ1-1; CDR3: CASSPPLRVNTEAFF; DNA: TGTGCCAGCTCACCACCGTTGAGGGTAAACACTGAAGCTTTCTTT
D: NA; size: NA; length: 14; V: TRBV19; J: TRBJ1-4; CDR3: CASSIGQVNEKLFF; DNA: TGTGCCAGTAGTATAGGACAGGTCAATGAAAAACTGTTTTTT
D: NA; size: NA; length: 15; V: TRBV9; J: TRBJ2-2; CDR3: CASSVLGTNTGELFF; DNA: TGTGCCAGCAGCGTTTTAGGCACGAACACCGGGGAGCTGTTTTTT
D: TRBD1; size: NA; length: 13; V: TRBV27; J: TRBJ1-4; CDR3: CASSRQGSEKLFF; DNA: TGTGCCAGCAGTCGACAGGGCTCTGAAAAACTGTTTTTT
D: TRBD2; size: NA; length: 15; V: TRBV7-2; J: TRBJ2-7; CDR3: CASRAGTSGPYEQYF; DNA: TGTGCCAGCAGGGCCGGGACTAGCGGTCCCTACGAGCAGTACTTC
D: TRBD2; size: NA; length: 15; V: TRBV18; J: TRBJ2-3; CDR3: CASSPKAGGQDTQYF; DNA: TGTGCCAGCTCACCCAAAGCGGGAGGTCAAGATACGCAGTATTTT
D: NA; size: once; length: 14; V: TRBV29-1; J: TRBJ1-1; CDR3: CSVAAKSLGTEAFF; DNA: TGCAGCGTGGCGGCCAAAAGTCTGGGCACTGAAGCTTTCTTT
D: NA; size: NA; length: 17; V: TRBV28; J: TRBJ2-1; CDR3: CASSFLSRQSSYNEQFF; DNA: TGTGCCAGCAGTTTTCTCTCCCGGCAAAGCTCCTACAATGAGCAGTTCTTC
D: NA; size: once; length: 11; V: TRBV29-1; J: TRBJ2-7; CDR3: CSVLLKYEQYF; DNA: TGCAGCGTTCTCTTGAAATACGAGCAGTACTTC